Below, 27 T cell receptor beta chains from the same sample are listed, as sequenced in a study of blood T cell repertoires in COVID-19. Profiling relied on immunoSEQ multiplex PCR, and the TCRdb table lists in-frame clones only, not all of them. The data show about 330,000 clones, over 75% seen once. Sequenced material: peripheral blood. These receptors came from a woman in her 50s with active or convalescent COVID-19.

The chain has TRBV4-2 and TRBJ2-7, with 10 bases fitting TRBD1. Germline CDR1 LGHNA, CDR2 YNFKEQ. Trimming removed 5 bases from V and 3 bases from J; junction bases left unmatched: 16. The CDR3 covers 18 residues. CDR3 sequence reads: CASSSPGQGPRPDYEQYF. The CDR3 nucleotides are TGTGCCAGCAGCTCTCCGGGACAGGGGCCCCGTCCAGACTACGAGCAGTACTTC.

With respect to this clone: Compared with germline, one end of the junction differs, possibly owing to a read error. The CDR3 DNA sequence: TGCGCCAGCAGGGAGTTTTGGGACAGGCCCATGAACACTGAAGCTTTCTTT. This codes for CASREFWDRPMNTEAFF. The chain carries TRBV10-2 and TRBJ1-1, with 8 bases that match TRBD1. The CDR3 loop spans 17 amino acids. Per the germline V gene, CDR1 is WSHSY and CDR2 is SAAADI.

This chain joins TRBV28 and TRBJ2-7, with 8 bases matching TRBD1. V trimming: 5 bases; J trimming: 2 bases; junction bases outside the gene matches: 5. This CDR3 has 14 residues. Germline V lookup: CDR1 MDHEN, CDR2 SYDVKM. This CDR3 reads CASSPGRGPYEQYF. Written as DNA, the CDR3 is TGTGCCAGCAGTCCCGGCAGGGGGCCCTACGAGCAGTACTTC.

The chain has TRBV12-3 or TRBV12-4 and TRBJ2-1, with a weak D call TRBD2 (6 bases). The V end was cut by 8 bases, the J end by 12 bases, with 14 bases between. This CDR3 comprises 11 residues. Written as DNA, the CDR3 is TGTGCCAGCTCGGCCGGGACTGGGCAGTTCTTC. It specifies CASSAGTGQFF.

This chain joins TRBV5-1 and TRBJ2-1; TRBD1 matches at 8 bases. CDR3 size: 15 residues. V gave up 4 bases and J gave up 9 bases; unmatched junction bases: 12. Per germline, CDR1 SGHRS and CDR2 YFSETQ. CDR3 nucleotides: TGCGCCAGCAGCGCCCGAACGGGGACAGGCGGTGAGCAGTTCTTC. The encoded protein is CASSARTGTGGEQFF. The variable domain in full, completed from reference TRBV5-1 and TRBJ2-1, reads KAGVTQTPRYLIKTRGQQVTLSCSPISGHRSVSWYQQTPGQGLQFLFEYFSETQRNKGNFPGRFSGRQFSNSRSEMNVSTLELGDSALYLCASSARTGTGGEQFFGPGTRLTVL.

The V and J genes are TRBV6-5 and TRBJ2-7; 13 positions match TRBD2. V shed 8 bases and J 5 bases; nucleotides not matched to a gene: 3. The length of the CDR3 is 13 residues. CDR1 MNHEY and CDR2 SVGAGI come from the germline V gene. For the CDR3, the DNA is TGTGCCAGCCGGACTAGCGGGAGCCACGAGCAGTACTTC. Protein: CASRTSGSHEQYF.

The chain carries TRBV27 and TRBJ2-2; 8 nucleotides line up with TRBD2. V trimming: 4 bases; J trimming: 2 bases; junction bases outside the gene matches: 6. The germline V gene encodes CDR1 MNHEY and CDR2 SMNVEV (reference sequence). This CDR3 region has 16 residues. CDR3 region: CASSSILADNTGELFF. Here the CDR3 DNA reads TGTGCCAGCAGTTCCATACTAGCGGACAACACCGGGGAGCTGTTTTTT.

The chain uses TRBV7-8 and TRBJ1-4; 7 bases map to TRBD1. Per the germline V gene, CDR1 is SGHVS and CDR2 is FQNEAQ. V trimming: 4 bases; J trimming: 7 bases; junction bases outside the gene matches: 9. The CDR3 is 15 amino acids. CDR3 DNA: TGTGCCAGCAGCTCGACACAGGGGTGGGGTGAAAAACTGTTTTTT. Amino acid sequence: CASSSTQGWGEKLFF.

The V gene is TRBV7-2, the J gene TRBJ2-7, with a tentative D call TRBD2 (6 bases). The CDR3 spans 13 residues. The germline CDR1 and CDR2 sequences are SGHTA and FQGNSA. V lost 1 base to trimming and J lost 4 bases, with 8 bases between them. CDR3 nucleotide sequence: TGTGCCAGCAGCTTAGTGGGGGGTTACGAGCAGTACTTC. Its protein is CASSLVGGYEQYF.

The chain recombines TRBV6-2 or TRBV6-3 with TRBJ2-3; D call uncertain. The CDR3 totals 12 residues. Trimming cost V 5 bases and J 2 bases, with 5 bases left between them. Germline CDR1 MNHEY, CDR2 SVGEGT. DNA of the CDR3: TGTGCCAGCAGTGGCCCCACAGATACGCAGTATTTT. It specifies CASSGPTDTQYF.

This chain joins TRBV3-1 (or the pseudogene TRBV3-2) and TRBJ2-3; D uncertain. Trimming left V 0 bases short and J 8 bases short, with 9 bases between. Germline CDR1 LGHDT, CDR2 YNNKEL (reference sequence). The length of the CDR3 is 13 residues. CDR3 DNA sequence: TGTGCCAGCAGCCAAGATAGCAGAAGTACGCAGTATTTT. Translating it yields CASSQDSRSTQYF.

The chain uses TRBV6-6 and TRBJ2-1; TRBD2 might be the D (5 bases). Germline V CDR1 and CDR2: MNHNY, SVGAGI (reference sequence). CDR3 length equals 12 residues. With 2 bases removed from V and 10 bases from J, the gap between germline ends came to 9 bases. CDR3 sequence (DNA): TGTGCCAGCAGTTACGGGAGTAGGGAGCAGTTCTTC. Residues: CASSYGSREQFF.

The rearrangement joins TRBV30 to TRBJ1-1, with D hard to call. V was pared by 3 bases and J by 3 bases, with 14 bases between. The CDR3 contains 14 residues. Germline CDR1 reads GTSNPN; CDR2 reads SVGIG (reference sequence). The CDR3 spells CAWREEDWDTEAFF. The CDR3 DNA reads as TGTGCCTGGAGAGAGGAGGACTGGGACACTGAAGCTTTCTTT.

The chain couples TRBV19 to TRBJ2-5; 7 bases are shared with TRBD1. The V and J ends lost 3 bases and 3 bases, in that order; junction bases with no gene match: 4. The CDR3 spans 14 residues. The V gene's germline CDR1 is LNHDA and CDR2 SQIVND (reference sequence). The CDR3 region is CASSIRQGKETQYF. In nucleotides, the CDR3 is TGTGCCAGTAGTATCCGACAGGGTAAAGAGACCCAGTACTTC. Combining the CDR3 with reference TRBV19 and TRBJ2-5 gives the whole variable domain DGGITQSPKYLFRKEGQNVTLSCEQNLNHDAMYWYRQDPGQGLRLIYYSQIVNDFQKGDIAEGYSVSREKKESFPLTVTSAQKNPTAFYLCASSIRQGKETQYFGPGTRLLVL.

The J gene is TRBJ2-2, the V gene TRBV5-1, with 11 bases aligning to TRBD2. CDR1 and CDR2 (germline): SGHRS, YFSETQ. V was pared by 4 bases and J by 6 bases, with 5 bases of the junction left unmatched. This CDR3 is 15 amino acids long. CDR3 sequence reads: CASSVAGGLAGELFF. As DNA, the CDR3 is TGCGCCAGCAGCGTAGCGGGGGGGCTCGCCGGGGAGCTGTTTTTT.

The chain carries TRBV9 and TRBJ2-1, with TRBD2 identical over 8 bases. CDR3 length equals 14 residues. Germline loops: CDR1 SGDLS, CDR2 YYNGEE. Trimming took 4 bases from V and 5 from J; bases not matched to a gene: 5. The CDR3 DNA is TGTGCCAGCAGCCCCGGGACTAGTCACAATGAGCAGTTCTTC. Its protein is CASSPGTSHNEQFF.

The chain couples TRBV20-1 to TRBJ1-5; 7 bases map to TRBD1. The length of the CDR3 is 15 residues. V dropped 3 bases and J dropped 4; count of bases not matched to a gene: 9. CDR1 is DFQATT, CDR2 SNEGSKA, per germline (reference sequence). As DNA, the CDR3 is TGCAGTGCTAGTCTCCATCCAGGGGGAAATCAGCCCCAGCATTTT. This codes for CSASLHPGGNQPQHF.

This rearrangement joins TRBV7-9 to TRBJ1-5, with D uncertain. This CDR3 region has 12 residues. Germline V gene lookup returns CDR1 SEHNR and CDR2 FQNEAQ (reference sequence). The ends were cut back, 5 bases at V and 2 bases at J, with 4 bases in the middle. CDR3 region: CASSPGNQPQHF. CDR3 DNA sequence: TGTGCCAGCAGCCCCGGCAATCAGCCCCAGCATTTT. The full variable domain, completed using reference TRBV7-9 and TRBJ1-5, is DTGVSQNPRHKITKRGQNVTFRCDPISEHNRLYWYRQTLGQGPEFLTYFQNEAQLEKSRLLSDRFSAERPKGSFSTLEIQRTEQGDSAMYLCASSPGNQPQHFGDGTRLSIL.

The genes are TRBV10-3 and TRBJ2-5, with 12 bases lining up with TRBD1. This CDR3 spans 14 amino acids. CDR1 is ENHRY, CDR2 SYGVKD, per germline. J lost 5 bases, V lost 6 bases, and 4 bases had no gene match. CDR3 in amino acids: CAISGTGGEETQYF. In nucleotides, the CDR3 is TGTGCCATCAGCGGGACAGGGGGCGAGGAGACCCAGTACTTC.

This clone was seen a single time. This sequence joins TRBV18 and TRBJ2-5, with 7 bases identical to TRBD2. In germline, CDR1 is KGHSH, CDR2 LQKENI. Trimming at V came to 7 bases and at J to 3 bases, leaving 11 bases not matched to a gene. The CDR3 loop spans 15 amino acids. For the CDR3, the DNA is TGTGCCAGCTGCAAATCTCTAGCGGAGAAAGAGACCCAGTACTTC. Its protein is CASCKSLAEKETQYF.

The rearrangement uses TRBV6-5 and TRBJ2-7, with 9 bases fitting TRBD2. J gave up 3 bases and V 2 bases, and 8 bases lay outside the gene matches. The CDR3 is 16 residues long. The germline gives CDR1 MNHEY, CDR2 SVGAGI. CDR3 nucleotide sequence: TGTGCCAGCAGTTACGACCTGGATAGCGGGAGCTACGAGCAGTACTTC. The encoded protein is CASSYDLDSGSYEQYF.

The chain is built from TRBV4-1 and TRBJ1-1, with D hard to call. The V gene lost 2 bases and the J gene lost 7 bases, with 14 bases spanning the gap. The CDR3 contains 14 residues. CDR1 is MGHRA and CDR2 is YSYEKL in the germline V gene. CDR3 nucleotides: TGCGCCAGCAGCCAAACTAGCAGGACCGGTGAAGCTTTCTTT. It encodes CASSQTSRTGEAFF.

This chain links TRBV18 with TRBJ2-5; 12 bases agree with TRBD2. The ends lost 0 bases at V and 4 bases at J; junction bases unmatched: 3. Germline lookup yields CDR1 KGHSH and CDR2 LQKENI. CDR3 length equals 16 residues. This chain's CDR3 is CASSPPASGGGETQYF. CDR3 bases: TGTGCCAGCTCACCACCGGCTAGCGGGGGGGGAGAGACCCAGTACTTC. The full variable domain, in which reference TRBV18 and TRBJ2-5 provide the parts outside the CDR3, is NAGVMQNPRHLVRRRGQEARLRCSPMKGHSHVYWYRQLPEEGLKFMVYLQKENIIDESGMPKERFSAEFPKEGPSILRIQQVVRGDSAAYFCASSPPASGGGETQYFGPGTRLLVL.

The rearrangement uses TRBV18 and TRBJ2-7; 7 bases align to TRBD2. Trimming took 3 bases from V and 6 from J; bases not matched to a gene: 5. This CDR3 contains 13 residues. Germline CDR1 KGHSH, CDR2 LQKENI. CDR3 sequence (DNA): TGTGCCAGCTCACCGAGGAGGGAGGGCGAGCAGTACTTC. It codes for CASSPRREGEQYF.

The chain links TRBV27 to TRBJ1-6; 7 bases agree with TRBD1. There are 15 residues in the CDR3. The V segment lost 5 bases and the J segment 7 bases; nucleotides outside the gene matches: 8. CDR1 is MNHEY and CDR2 is SMNVEV in the germline V gene (reference sequence). The CDR3 loop reads CASSLTGTVNSPLHF. The CDR3 coding sequence is TGTGCCAGCAGTCTCACCGGGACAGTGAATTCACCCCTCCACTTT.

The rearrangement links TRBV5-8 to TRBJ1-2; D is perhaps TRBD1 (6 bases). The V gene lost 1 base and the J gene lost 5 bases, with 9 bases spanning the gap. Germline loops: CDR1 SGHTS, CDR2 YDEGEE. The CDR3 extends over 13 amino acids. CDR3 in DNA: TGTGCCAGCAGCTTGCAGGGGAAGTATGGCTACACCTTC. Translating it yields CASSLQGKYGYTF.

The gene calls are TRBV7-2 and TRBJ1-2, with D possibly being TRBD1 (5 bases). With 5 bases removed from V and 4 bases from J, the gap between germline ends came to 14 bases. The CDR3 sequence is 14 residues long. CDR1 and CDR2 (germline): SGHTA, FQGNSA. The CDR3 loop reads CASSLGLQAYGYTF. CDR3 coding DNA: TGTGCCAGCAGCCTGGGACTTCAGGCCTATGGCTACACCTTC.